This T cell receptor (beta chain) was recovered during a study of T cell responses to AZD1222 COVID-19 vaccine. Study-level results: Donors were largely white British and mainly female; clonal diversity was possibly underestimated.

A note on this clone: Its target is not known.

Measured with immunoSEQ multiplex PCR; TCRdb has only the in-frame clones, and not every one. Here the sample spans roughly 180,000 clones, approximately 94% being singletons. In germline, CDR1 is LGHDT, CDR2 YNNKEL (reference sequence). V lost 10 bases and J 2 bases, leaving 12 bases between the germline ends. This CDR3 contains 13 residues. The TCR was taken from an adult who received the AZD1222 COVID-19 vaccine. The chain has TRBV3-1 (or the pseudogene TRBV3-2) and TRBJ2-4, with D maybe TRBD2 (5 bases). The source material was peripheral blood, sampled 28 days after the second AZD1222 dose. CDR3 protein: CATSGLTKNIQYF. The CDR3 nucleotides are TGTGCCACCTCAGGACTGACCAAAAACATTCAGTACTTC.